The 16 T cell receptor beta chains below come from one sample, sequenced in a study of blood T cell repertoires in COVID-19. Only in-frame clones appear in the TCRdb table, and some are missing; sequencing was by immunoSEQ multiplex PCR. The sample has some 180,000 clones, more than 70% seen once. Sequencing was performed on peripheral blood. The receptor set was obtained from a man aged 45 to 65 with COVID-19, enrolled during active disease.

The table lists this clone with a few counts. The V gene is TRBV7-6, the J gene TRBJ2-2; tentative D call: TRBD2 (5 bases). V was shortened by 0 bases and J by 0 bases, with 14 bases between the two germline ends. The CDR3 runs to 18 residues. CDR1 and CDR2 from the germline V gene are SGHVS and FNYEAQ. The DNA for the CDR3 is TGTGCCAGCAGCTTAGCAGGGCTAGCTTCAACGAACACCGGGGAGCTGTTTTTT. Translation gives CASSLAGLASTNTGELFF.

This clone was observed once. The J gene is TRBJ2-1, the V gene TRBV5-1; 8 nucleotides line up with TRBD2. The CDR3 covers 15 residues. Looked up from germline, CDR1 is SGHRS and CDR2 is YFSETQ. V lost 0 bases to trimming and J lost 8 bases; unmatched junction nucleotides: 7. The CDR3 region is CASSLEAGDYHEQFF. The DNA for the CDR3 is TGCGCCAGCAGCTTGGAAGCGGGAGACTATCATGAGCAGTTCTTC.

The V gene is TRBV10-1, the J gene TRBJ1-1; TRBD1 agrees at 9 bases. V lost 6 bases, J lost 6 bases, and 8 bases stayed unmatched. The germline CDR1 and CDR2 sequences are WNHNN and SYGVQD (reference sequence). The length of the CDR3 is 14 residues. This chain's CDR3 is CASSPGQGSSEAFF. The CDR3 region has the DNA TGCGCCAGCAGCCCGGGACAGGGAAGCTCTGAAGCTTTCTTT.

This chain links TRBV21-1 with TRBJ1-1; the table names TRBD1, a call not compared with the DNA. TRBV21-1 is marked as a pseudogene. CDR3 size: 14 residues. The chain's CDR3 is CASSPRVSLTEAFF. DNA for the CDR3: TGTGCCAGCAGCCCCAGGGTATCCCTAACTGAAGCTTTCTTT.

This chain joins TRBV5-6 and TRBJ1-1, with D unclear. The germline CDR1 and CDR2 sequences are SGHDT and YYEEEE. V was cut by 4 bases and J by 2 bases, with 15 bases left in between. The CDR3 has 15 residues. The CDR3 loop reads CASSNPREGNTEAFF. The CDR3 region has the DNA TGTGCCAGCAGCAACCCCCGGGAGGGAAACACTGAAGCTTTCTTT.

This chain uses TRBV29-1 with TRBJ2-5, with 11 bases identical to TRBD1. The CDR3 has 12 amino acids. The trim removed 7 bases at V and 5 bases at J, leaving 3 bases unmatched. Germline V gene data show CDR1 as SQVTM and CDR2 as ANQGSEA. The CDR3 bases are TGCAGCGGGACAGGGGGCCGGGAGACCCAGTACTTC. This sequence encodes CSGTGGRETQYF.

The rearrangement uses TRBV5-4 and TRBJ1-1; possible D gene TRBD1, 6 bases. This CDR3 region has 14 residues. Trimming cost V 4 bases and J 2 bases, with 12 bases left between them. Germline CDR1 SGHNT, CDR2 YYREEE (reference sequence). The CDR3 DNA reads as TGTGCCAGCAGCGGCCGGGACATTAACACTGAAGCTTTCTTT. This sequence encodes CASSGRDINTEAFF.

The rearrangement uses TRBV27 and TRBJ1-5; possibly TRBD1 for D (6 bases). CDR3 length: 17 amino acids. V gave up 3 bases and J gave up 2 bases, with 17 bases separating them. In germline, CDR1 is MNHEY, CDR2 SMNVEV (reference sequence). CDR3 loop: CASSLLAVGAGNQPQHF. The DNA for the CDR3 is TGTGCCAGCAGTTTGTTAGCCGTGGGGGCCGGCAATCAGCCCCAGCATTTT.

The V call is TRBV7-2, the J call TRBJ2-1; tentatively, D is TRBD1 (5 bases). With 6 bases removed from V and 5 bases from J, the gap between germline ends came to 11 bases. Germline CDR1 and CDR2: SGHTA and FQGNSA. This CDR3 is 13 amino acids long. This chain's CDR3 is CASRMDIHNEQFF. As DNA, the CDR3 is TGTGCCAGCAGGATGGACATCCACAATGAGCAGTTCTTC.

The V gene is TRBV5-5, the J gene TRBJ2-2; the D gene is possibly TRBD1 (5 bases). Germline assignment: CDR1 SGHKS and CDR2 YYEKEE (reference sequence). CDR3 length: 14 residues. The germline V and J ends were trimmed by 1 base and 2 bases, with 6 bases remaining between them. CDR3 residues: CASSLTGNTGELFF. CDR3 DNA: TGTGCCAGCAGCTTGACAGGAAACACCGGGGAGCTGTTTTTT.

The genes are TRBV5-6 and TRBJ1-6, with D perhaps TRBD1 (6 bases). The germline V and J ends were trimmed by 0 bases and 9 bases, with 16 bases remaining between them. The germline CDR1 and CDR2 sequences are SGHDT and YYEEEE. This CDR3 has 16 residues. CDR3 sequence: CASSLASAGVISPLHF. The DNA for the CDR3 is TGTGCCAGCAGCTTGGCCTCGGCAGGGGTTATTTCACCCCTCCACTTT.

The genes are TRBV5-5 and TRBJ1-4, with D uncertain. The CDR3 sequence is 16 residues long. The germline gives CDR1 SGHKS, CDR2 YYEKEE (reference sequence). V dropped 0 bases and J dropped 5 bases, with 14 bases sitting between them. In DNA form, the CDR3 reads TGTGCCAGCAGCTTGGACCCCTCAGGATTCAATGAAAAACTGTTTTTT. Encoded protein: CASSLDPSGFNEKLFF.

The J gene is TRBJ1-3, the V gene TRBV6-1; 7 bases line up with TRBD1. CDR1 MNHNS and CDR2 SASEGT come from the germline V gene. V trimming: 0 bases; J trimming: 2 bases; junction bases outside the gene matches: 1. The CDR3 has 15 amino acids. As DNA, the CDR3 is TGTGCCAGCAGTGAAGCGGGGACAGCTGGAAACACCATATATTTT. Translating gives CASSEAGTAGNTIYF.

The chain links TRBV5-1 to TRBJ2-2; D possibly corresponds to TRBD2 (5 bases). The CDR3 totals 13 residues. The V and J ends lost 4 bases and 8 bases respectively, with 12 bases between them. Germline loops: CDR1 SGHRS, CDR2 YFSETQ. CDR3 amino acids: CASSLDGGGELFF. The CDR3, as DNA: TGCGCCAGCAGCCTTGACGGAGGAGGGGAGCTGTTTTTT. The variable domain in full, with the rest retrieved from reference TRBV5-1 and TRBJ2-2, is KAGVTQTPRYLIKTRGQQVTLSCSPISGHRSVSWYQQTPGQGLQFLFEYFSETQRNKGNFPGRFSGRQFSNSRSEMNVSTLELGDSALYLCASSLDGGGELFFGEGSRLTVL.

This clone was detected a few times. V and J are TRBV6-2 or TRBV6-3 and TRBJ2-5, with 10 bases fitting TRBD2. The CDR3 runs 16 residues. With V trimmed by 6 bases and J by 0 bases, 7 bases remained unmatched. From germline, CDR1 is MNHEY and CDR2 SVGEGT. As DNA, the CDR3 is TGTGCCAGCAGCCCCGGACTAGCGGCGTACCAAGAGACCCAGTACTTC. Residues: CASSPGLAAYQETQYF.

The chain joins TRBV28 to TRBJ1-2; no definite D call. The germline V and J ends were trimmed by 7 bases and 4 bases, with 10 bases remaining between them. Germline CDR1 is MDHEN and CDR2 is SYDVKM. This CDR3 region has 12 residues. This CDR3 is CASTGRGYGYTF. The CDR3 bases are TGTGCCAGCACCGGCCGGGGCTATGGCTACACCTTC.